This TCR beta chain was profiled in a study of T cell repertoires in cytomegalovirus infection. The wider study: Through public TCR beta signatures, both CMV infection and matching HLA type were indicated.

In its sample, this clonotype was seen a few times. TCRdb reanalysed the reads using MiXCR and keeps one entry per CDR3 protein. Altogether roughly 250,000 distinct CDR3 sequences are present, over 20% being singletons, with the ten largest covering 15% to 20%. J lost 8 bases, V lost 3 bases, and 1 base had no gene match. The CDR3 spans 12 residues. The sequence was collected from a human donor in good health (CMV status not recorded). Some clones in this sample may be carry-over from other donors' samples. The chain is built from TRBV12-3 or TRBV12-4 and TRBJ2-1; 7 positions match TRBD2. The sequenced material came from CD8+ T cells from PBMCs. CDR3 sequence (DNA): TGTGCCAGCAGTTTCGCGGGGGATGAGCAGTTCTTC. This sequence encodes CASSFAGDEQFF.